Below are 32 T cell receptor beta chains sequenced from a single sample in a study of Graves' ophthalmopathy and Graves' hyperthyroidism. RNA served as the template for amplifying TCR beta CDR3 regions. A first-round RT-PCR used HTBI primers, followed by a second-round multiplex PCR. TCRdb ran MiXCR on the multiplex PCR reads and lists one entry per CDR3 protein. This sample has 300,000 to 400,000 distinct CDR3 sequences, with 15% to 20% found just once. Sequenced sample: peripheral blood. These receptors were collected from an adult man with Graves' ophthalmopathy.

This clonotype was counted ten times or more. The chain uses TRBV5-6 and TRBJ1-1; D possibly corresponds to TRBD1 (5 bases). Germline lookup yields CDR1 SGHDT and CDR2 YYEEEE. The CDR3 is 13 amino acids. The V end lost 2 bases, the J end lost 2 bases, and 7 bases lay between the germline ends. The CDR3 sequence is CASSFRANTEAFF. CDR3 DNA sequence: TGTGCCAGCAGCTTCAGGGCAAACACTGAAGCTTTCTTT.

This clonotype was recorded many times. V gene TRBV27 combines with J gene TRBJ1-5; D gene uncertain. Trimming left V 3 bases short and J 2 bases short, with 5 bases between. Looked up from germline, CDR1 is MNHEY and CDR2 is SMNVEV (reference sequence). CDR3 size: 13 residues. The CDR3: CASSFNGNQPQHF. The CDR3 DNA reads TGTGCCAGCAGTTTTAACGGCAATCAGCCCCAGCATTTT.

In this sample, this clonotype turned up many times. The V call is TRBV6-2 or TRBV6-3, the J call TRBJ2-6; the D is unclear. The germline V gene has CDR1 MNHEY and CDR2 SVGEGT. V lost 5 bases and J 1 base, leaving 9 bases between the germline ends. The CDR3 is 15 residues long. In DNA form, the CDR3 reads TGTGCCAGCAGTACGTTTGGATCTGGGGCCAACGTCCTGACTTTC. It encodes CASSTFGSGANVLTF.

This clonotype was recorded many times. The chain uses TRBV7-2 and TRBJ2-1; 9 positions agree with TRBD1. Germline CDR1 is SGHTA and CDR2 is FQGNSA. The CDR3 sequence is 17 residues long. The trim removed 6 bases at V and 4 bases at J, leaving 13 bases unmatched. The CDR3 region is CASRTNGGTGSYNEQFF. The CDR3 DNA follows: TGTGCCAGCAGAACGAATGGAGGGACAGGGTCTTACAATGAGCAGTTCTTC.

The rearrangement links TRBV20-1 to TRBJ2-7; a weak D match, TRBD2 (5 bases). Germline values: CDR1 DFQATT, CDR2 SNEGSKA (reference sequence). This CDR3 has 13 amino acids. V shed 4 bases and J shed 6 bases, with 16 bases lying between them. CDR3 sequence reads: CSANPWEKGEQYF. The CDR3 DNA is TGCAGTGCTAATCCATGGGAGAAGGGCGAGCAGTACTTC.

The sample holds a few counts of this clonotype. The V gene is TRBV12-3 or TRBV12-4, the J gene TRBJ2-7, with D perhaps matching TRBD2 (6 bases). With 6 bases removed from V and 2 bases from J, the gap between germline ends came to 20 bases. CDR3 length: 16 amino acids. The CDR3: CASSPDLAPVTYEQYF. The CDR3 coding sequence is TGTGCCAGCAGCCCCGATCTAGCGCCCGTTACCTACGAGCAGTACTTC.

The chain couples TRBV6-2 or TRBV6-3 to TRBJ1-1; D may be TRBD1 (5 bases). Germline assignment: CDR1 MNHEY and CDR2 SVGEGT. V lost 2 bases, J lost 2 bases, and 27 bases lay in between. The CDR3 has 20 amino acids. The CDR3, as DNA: TGTGCCAGCAGTTACGGTGTTCGCTACAGGCGGATAAGGGAAAACACTGAAGCTTTCTTT. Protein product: CASSYGVRYRRIRENTEAFF.

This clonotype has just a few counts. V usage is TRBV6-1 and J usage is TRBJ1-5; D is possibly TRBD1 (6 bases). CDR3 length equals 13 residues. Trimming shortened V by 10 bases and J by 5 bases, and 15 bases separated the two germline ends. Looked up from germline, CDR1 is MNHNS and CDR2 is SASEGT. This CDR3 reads CATQQGQYQPQHF. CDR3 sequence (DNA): TGTGCCACCCAGCAGGGGCAATATCAGCCCCAGCATTTT.

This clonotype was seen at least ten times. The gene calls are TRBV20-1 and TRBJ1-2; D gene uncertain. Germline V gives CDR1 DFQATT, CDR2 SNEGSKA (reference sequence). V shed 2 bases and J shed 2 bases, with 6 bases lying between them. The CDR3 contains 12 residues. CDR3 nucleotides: TGCAGTGCTAGAAGAGGGAACTATGGCTACACCTTC. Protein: CSARRGNYGYTF.

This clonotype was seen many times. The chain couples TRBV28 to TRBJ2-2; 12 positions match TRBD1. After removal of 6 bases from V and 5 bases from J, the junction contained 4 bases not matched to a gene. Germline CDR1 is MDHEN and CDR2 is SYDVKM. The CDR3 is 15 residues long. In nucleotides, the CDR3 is TGTGCCAGCAGGGGACAGGGGGCTAGGACCGGGGAGCTGTTTTTT. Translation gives CASRGQGARTGELFF.

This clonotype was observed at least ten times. CDR3: CASSKTGQGGYEQYF. CDR3 sequence (DNA): TGTGCCAGCAGTAAGACTGGCCAGGGTGGATACGAGCAGTACTTC. V usage is TRBV12-3 or TRBV12-4 and J usage is TRBJ2-7; D might be TRBD1 (5 bases). This CDR3 region has 15 residues. Trimming took 5 bases from V and 4 from J, leaving 18 bases between them.

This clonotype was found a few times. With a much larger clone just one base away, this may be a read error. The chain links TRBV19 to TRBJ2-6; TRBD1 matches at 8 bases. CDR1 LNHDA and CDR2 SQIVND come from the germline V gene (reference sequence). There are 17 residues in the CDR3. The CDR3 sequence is CASSIGTGVSWANVLTF. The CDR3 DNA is TGTGCCAGTAGTATTGGGACAGGAGTCTCTTGGGCCAACGTCCTGACTTTC.

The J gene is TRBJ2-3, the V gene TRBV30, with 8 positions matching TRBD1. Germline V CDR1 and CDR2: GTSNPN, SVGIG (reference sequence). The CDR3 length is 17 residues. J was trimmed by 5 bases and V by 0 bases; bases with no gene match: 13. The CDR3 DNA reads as TGTGCCTGGAGTGTCCTTGGGATCGCCGGGACAGGAGATACGCAGTATTTT. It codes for CAWSVLGIAGTGDTQYF. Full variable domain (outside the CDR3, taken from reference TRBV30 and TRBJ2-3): SQTIHQWPATLVQPVGSPLSLECTVEGTSNPNLYWYRQAAGRGLQLLFYSVGIGQISSEVPQNLSASRPQDRQFILSSKKLLLSDSGFYLCAWSVLGIAGTGDTQYFGPGTRLTVL.

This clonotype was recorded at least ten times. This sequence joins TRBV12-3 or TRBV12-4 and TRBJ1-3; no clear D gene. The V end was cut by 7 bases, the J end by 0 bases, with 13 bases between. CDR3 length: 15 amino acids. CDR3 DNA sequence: TGTGCCAGCACCGCACATGGGATCTCTGGAAACACCATATATTTT. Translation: CASTAHGISGNTIYF.

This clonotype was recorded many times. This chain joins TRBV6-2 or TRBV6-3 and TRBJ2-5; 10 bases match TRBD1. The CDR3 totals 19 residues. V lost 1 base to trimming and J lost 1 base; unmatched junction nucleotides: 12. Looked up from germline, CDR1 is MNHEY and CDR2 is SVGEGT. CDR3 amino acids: CASSYYPPWTGGLQETQYF. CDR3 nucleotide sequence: TGTGCCAGCAGTTACTATCCCCCATGGACAGGGGGGCTCCAAGAGACCCAGTACTTC.

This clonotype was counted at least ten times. CDR3 nucleotides: TGTGCCAGTAGTAAACATAGCGGGAGCTCCTACGAGCAGTACTTC. Translating it yields CASSKHSGSSYEQYF. The rearrangement uses TRBV19 and TRBJ2-7; 9 bases match TRBD2. Germline V gene lookup returns CDR1 LNHDA and CDR2 SQIVND (reference sequence). Germline trimming cut 4 bases from V and 0 bases from J; bases unmatched to any gene: 4. The CDR3 consists of 15 residues.

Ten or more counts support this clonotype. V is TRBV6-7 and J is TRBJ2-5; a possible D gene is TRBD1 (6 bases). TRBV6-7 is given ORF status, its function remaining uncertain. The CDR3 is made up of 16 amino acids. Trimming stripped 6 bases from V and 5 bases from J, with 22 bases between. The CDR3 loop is CASSSLRDTSMETQYF. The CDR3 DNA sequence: TGTGCCAGCAGCTCCCTCCGGGACACGAGTATGGAGACCCAGTACTTC.

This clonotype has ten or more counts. CDR3 region: CAISEKTEREQYF. DNA for the CDR3: TGTGCCATCAGTGAAAAGACAGAGAGGGAGCAGTACTTC. This sequence joins TRBV10-3 and TRBJ2-7; D is perhaps TRBD1 (5 bases). V gave up 3 bases and J gave up 7 bases, with 13 bases separating them. CDR3 size: 13 residues. Germline CDR1 ENHRY, CDR2 SYGVKD.

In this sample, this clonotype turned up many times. The CDR3, as DNA: TGTGCCAGCAGCTTTTTGCGACAGTCTTACGAGCAGTACTTC. This sequence encodes CASSFLRQSYEQYF. The chain has TRBV11-2 and TRBJ2-7; the D gene is possibly TRBD1 (5 bases). The ends were cut back, 3 bases at V and 4 bases at J, with 13 bases in the middle. The CDR3 is 14 amino acids. CDR1 SGHAT and CDR2 FQNNGV come from the germline V gene. Based on the CDR3 plus reference TRBV11-2 and TRBJ2-7, the full variable domain is EAGVAQSPRYKIIEKRQSVAFWCNPISGHATLYWYQQILGQGPKLLIQFQNNGVVDDSQLPKDRFSAERLKGVDSTLKIQPAKLEDSAVYLCASSFLRQSYEQYFGPGTRLTVT.

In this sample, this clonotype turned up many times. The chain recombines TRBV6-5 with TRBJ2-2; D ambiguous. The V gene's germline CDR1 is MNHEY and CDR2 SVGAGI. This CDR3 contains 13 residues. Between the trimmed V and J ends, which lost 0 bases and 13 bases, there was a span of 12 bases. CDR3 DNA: TGTGCCAGCAGTTACTCGGGCGATCGGGTGCTGTTTTTT. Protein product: CASSYSGDRVLFF.

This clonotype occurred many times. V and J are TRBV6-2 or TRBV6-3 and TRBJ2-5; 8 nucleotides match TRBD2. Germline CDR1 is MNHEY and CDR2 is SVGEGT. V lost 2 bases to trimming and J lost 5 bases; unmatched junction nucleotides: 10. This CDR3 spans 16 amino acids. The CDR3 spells CASSYPTTSGDETQYF. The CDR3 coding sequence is TGTGCCAGCAGTTACCCCACCACTAGCGGTGACGAGACCCAGTACTTC.

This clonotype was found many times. CDR3 loop: CSVPPVGDTMNTEAFF. DNA of the CDR3: TGCAGCGTTCCCCCGGTCGGGGACACCATGAACACTGAAGCTTTCTTT. The chain recombines TRBV29-1 with TRBJ1-1, with a tentative D call TRBD1 (6 bases). The CDR3 length is 16 residues. V was shortened by 5 bases and J by 0 bases, with 19 bases between the two germline ends. Germline CDR1 reads SQVTM; CDR2 reads ANQGSEA.

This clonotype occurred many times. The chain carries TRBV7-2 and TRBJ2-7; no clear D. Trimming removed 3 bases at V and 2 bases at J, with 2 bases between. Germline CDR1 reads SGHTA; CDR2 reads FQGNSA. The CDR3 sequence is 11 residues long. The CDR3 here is CASSFAYEQYF. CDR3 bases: TGTGCCAGCAGCTTCGCCTACGAGCAGTACTTC.

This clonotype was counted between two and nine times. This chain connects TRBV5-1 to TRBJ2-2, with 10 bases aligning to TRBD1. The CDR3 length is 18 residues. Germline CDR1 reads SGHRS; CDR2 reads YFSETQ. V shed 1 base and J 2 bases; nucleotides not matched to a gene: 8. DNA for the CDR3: TGCGCCAGCAGCTTGAGCCGGGACAGGGGACTAAACACCGGGGAGCTGTTTTTT. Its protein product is CASSLSRDRGLNTGELFF.

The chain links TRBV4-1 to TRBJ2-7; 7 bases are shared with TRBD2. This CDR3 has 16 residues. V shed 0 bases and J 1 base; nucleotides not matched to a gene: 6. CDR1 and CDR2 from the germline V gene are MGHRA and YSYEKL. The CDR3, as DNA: TGCGCCAGCAGCCAAGAACCAGCGGGGAATTCCTACGAGCAGTACTTC. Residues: CASSQEPAGNSYEQYF.

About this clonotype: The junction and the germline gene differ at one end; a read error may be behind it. The CDR3 nucleotides are TGCAGTGCTAGGGTCTGCGGGCAGTCGTATGGCTACAGCTTC. Its translation: CSARVCGQSYGYSF. The V call is TRBV20-1, the J call TRBJ1-2; D is ambiguous. The CDR3 is made up of 14 amino acids. Germline V gene lookup returns CDR1 DFQATT and CDR2 SNEGSKA (reference sequence).

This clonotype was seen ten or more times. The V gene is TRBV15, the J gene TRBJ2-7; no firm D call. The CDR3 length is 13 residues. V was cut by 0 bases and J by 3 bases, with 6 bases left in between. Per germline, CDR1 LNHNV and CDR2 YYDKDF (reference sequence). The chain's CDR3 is CATSREKGYEQYF. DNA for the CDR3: TGTGCCACCAGCAGAGAAAAAGGCTACGAGCAGTACTTC.

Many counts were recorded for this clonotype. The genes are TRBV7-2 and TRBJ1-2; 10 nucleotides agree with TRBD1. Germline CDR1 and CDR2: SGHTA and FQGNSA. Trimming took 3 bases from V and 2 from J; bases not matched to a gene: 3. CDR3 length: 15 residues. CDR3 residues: CASSFDRGPNYGYTF. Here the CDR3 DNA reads TGTGCCAGCAGCTTCGACAGGGGGCCAAACTATGGCTACACCTTC.

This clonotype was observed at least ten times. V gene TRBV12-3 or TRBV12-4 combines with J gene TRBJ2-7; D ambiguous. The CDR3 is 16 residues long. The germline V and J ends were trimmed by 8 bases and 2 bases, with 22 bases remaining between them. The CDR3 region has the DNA TGTGCCAGCTCGACTGGCCCCGGGCTAGACGCCTACGAGCAGTACTTC. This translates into CASSTGPGLDAYEQYF.

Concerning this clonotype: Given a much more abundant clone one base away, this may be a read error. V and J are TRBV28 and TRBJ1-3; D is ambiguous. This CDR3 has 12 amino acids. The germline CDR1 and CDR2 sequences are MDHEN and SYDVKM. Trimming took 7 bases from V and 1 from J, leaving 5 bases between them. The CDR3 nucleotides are TGTGCCAGCACAAAGTCTGGAAACACCATATATTTT. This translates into CASTKSGNTIYF.

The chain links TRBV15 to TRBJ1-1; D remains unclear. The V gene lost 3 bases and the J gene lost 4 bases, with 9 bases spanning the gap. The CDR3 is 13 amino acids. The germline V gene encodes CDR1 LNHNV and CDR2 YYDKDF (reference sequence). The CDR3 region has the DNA TGTGCCACCAGCAGCCTTGGAGTCACTGAAGCTTTCTTT. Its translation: CATSSLGVTEAFF. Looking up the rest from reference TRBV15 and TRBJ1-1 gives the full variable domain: DAMVIQNPRYQVTQFGKPVTLSCSQTLNHNVMYWYQQKSSQAPKLLFHYYDKDFNNEADTPDNFQSRRPNTSFCFLDIRSPGLGDTAMYLCATSSLGVTEAFFGQGTRLTVV.

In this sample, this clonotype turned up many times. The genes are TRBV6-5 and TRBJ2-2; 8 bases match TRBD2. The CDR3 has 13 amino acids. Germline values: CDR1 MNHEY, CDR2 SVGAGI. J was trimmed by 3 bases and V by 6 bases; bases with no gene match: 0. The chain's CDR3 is CASRAGDTGELFF. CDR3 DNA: TGTGCCAGCAGAGCGGGGGACACCGGGGAGCTGTTTTTT.